Included here is one T cell receptor (beta chain) sequence, with context. This sample is drawn from a study of blood T cell repertoires in COVID-19. Trimming took off 6 bases at V and 4 bases at J, with 7 bases between the two ends. Germline-derived CDR1 and CDR2 are MNHEY and SVGEGT. The CDR3 contains 12 residues. The table came from immunoSEQ multiplex PCR; TCRdb's copy has only in-frame clones and leaves some out. The top ten clones hold 20% to 30% of a sample with 100,000 to 150,000 clones, over 75% of them seen once. Sequenced sample: peripheral blood. This clonotype was sampled from a woman older than 75 with acute or convalescent COVID-19. The V gene is TRBV6-2 or TRBV6-3, the J gene TRBJ1-3; D not resolved. The CDR3 DNA reads TGTGCCAGCAGCCGTCAGGGAAACACCATATATTTT. This codes for CASSRQGNTIYF.